The 21 T cell receptor beta chains presented below share a single source sample, sequenced in a study. A modified SMART protocol was used to build the bulk TCR libraries. A single record per CDR3 protein comes from TCRdb applying MiXCR to the 5' RACE reads. This sample yields over 550 distinct CDR3 sequences, of which about a fifth are seen a single time; 55% to 75% belongs to the top ten. The source material was gluten tetramer+ CD4+ T cells from blood or duodenal biopsy (not recorded which); whether cultured is not recorded, sampled while untreated, on a gluten-free diet, or during gluten challenge (not recorded which). Receptors originate from a female donor with celiac disease.

By share, this clonotype ranks as medium-sized (0.01 to 0.1%). The chain combines TRBV12-3 or TRBV12-4 with TRBJ2-1, with 14 bases matching TRBD2. The CDR3 has 17 residues. V gave up 5 bases and J gave up 0 bases; unmatched junction bases: 3. The CDR3 loop reads CASSPGTSGGSYNEQFF. The CDR3, as DNA: TGTGCCAGCAGTCCAGGGACTAGCGGGGGCTCCTACAATGAGCAGTTCTTC.

The rearrangement joins TRBV7-8 to TRBJ2-1, with TRBD2 matching 8 bases. This CDR3 has 18 residues. V shed 0 bases, J shed 2 bases, and the junction held 9 bases outside the gene matches. Germline V gene data show CDR1 as SGHVS and CDR2 as FQNEAQ. CDR3 bases: TGTGCCAGCAGCTTAGCGGGAGCGGGAGACGATCCCTACAATGAGCAGTTCTTC. Encoded protein: CASSLAGAGDDPYNEQFF.

Ten or more counts support this clonotype. This chain links TRBV29-1 with TRBJ1-1, with D maybe TRBD1 (5 bases). The V end lost 5 bases, the J end lost 5 bases, and 21 bases lay between the germline ends. The CDR3 is 15 amino acids. CDR1 is SQVTM, CDR2 ANQGSEA, per germline. This chain's CDR3 is CSVSRDGVLETEAFF. In DNA, the CDR3 is TGCAGCGTTTCCCGGGACGGAGTCCTGGAAACTGAAGCTTTCTTT.

By share, this clonotype ranks as medium-sized. The J gene is TRBJ2-7, the V gene TRBV27; D may be TRBD2 (6 bases). Trimming shortened V by 9 bases and J by 0 bases, and 12 bases separated the two germline ends. CDR1 is MNHEY and CDR2 is SMNVEV in the germline V gene (reference sequence). The CDR3 loop spans 13 amino acids. The CDR3 DNA is TGTGCCAGTCGGGGACTCCTCTCCTACGAGCAGTACTTC. As protein: CASRGLLSYEQYF.

With respect to this clonotype: A clone one base away is much larger, so this may be a read error. The J gene is TRBJ2-3, the V gene TRBV20-1; D might be TRBD2 (6 bases). This CDR3 is 14 amino acids long. V dropped 7 bases and J dropped 1 base, with 15 bases sitting between them. The germline CDR1 and CDR2 sequences are DFQATT and SNEGSKA (reference sequence). Here the CDR3 reads CSGPSGGGTDTQYF. DNA for the CDR3: TGCAGTGGCCCAAGTGGCGGGGGCACAGATACGCAGTATTTT.

The chain has TRBV4-3 and TRBJ2-2; D is possibly TRBD1 (7 bases). CDR1 and CDR2 (germline): LGHNA, YSLEER. This CDR3 is 15 amino acids long. Trimming shortened V by 8 bases and J by 9 bases, and 22 bases separated the two germline ends. CDR3 in amino acids: CASQVYQGGLRELFF. The CDR3 region has the DNA TGCGCCAGCCAAGTTTACCAGGGGGGATTAAGGGAGCTGTTTTTT.

The genes are TRBV5-4 and TRBJ2-5; TRBD1 might be the D (6 bases). The CDR3 is made up of 13 amino acids. In germline, CDR1 is SGHNT, CDR2 YYREEE (reference sequence). Trimming removed 4 bases from V and 2 bases from J, with 9 bases in between. The CDR3 here is CASSRDIQETQYF. The CDR3 bases are TGTGCCAGCAGCCGGGACATACAAGAGACCCAGTACTTC.

In its sample, this clonotype was seen many times. The chain combines TRBV6-2 or TRBV6-3 with TRBJ2-7, with no clear D. Trimming removed 6 bases at V and 0 bases at J, with 6 bases between. The germline gives CDR1 MNHEY, CDR2 SVGEGT. The CDR3 runs 12 residues. The CDR3 region has the DNA TGTGCCAGCAGCTCCAGCTCCTACGAGCAGTACTTC. Protein sequence: CASSSSSYEQYF.

In its sample, this clonotype is medium-sized. The V call is TRBV19, the J call TRBJ1-6; D unclear. The germline V and J ends were trimmed by 3 bases and 10 bases, with 13 bases remaining between them. In germline, CDR1 is LNHDA, CDR2 SQIVND (reference sequence). This CDR3 contains 14 residues. The CDR3 DNA reads as TGTGCCAGTAGTATTCCGTGGGGTGGGTCACCCCTCCACTTT. Encoded protein: CASSIPWGGSPLHF.

The sample holds many counts of this clonotype. V and J are TRBV20-1 and TRBJ2-2; D gene ambiguous. Per germline, CDR1 DFQATT and CDR2 SNEGSKA (reference sequence). This CDR3 region has 13 residues. V gave up 6 bases and J gave up 7 bases, with 15 bases separating them. The DNA for the CDR3 is TGCAGTGCCGCGCGCGGATTCGACGGGGAGCTGTTTTTT. Protein sequence: CSAARGFDGELFF.

The rearrangement joins TRBV6-1 to TRBJ2-1; D is ambiguous. This CDR3 has 10 amino acids. Germline CDR1 and CDR2: MNHNS and SASEGT. Trimming took off 6 bases at V and 5 bases at J, with 2 bases between the two ends. This CDR3 reads CASRHNEQFF. CDR3 nucleotides: TGTGCCAGCAGACACAATGAGCAGTTCTTC.

This clonotype was found a few times. The chain recombines TRBV9 with TRBJ1-1; 7 bases are a match to TRBD1. The V segment lost 0 bases and the J segment 5 bases; nucleotides outside the gene matches: 10. Germline V gene lookup returns CDR1 SGDLS and CDR2 YYNGEE. CDR3 length: 16 residues. The CDR3, as DNA: TGTGCCAGCAGCGTAGGGGGCAACAGGGGCCTAACTGAAGCTTTCTTT. Translated: CASSVGGNRGLTEAFF.

The chain joins TRBV6-2 or TRBV6-3 to TRBJ2-1, with D perhaps TRBD1 or TRBD2 (6 bases each). CDR1 is MNHEY, CDR2 SVGEGT, per germline. With 1 base removed from V and 12 bases from J, the gap between germline ends came to 13 bases. The CDR3 totals 13 residues. For the CDR3, the DNA is TGTGCCAGCAGTTACTGGGGGGAAGGGGGGCAGTTCTTC. Translating gives CASSYWGEGGQFF.

This clonotype is medium-sized in the sample. J is TRBJ2-7 and V is TRBV28; D is possibly TRBD1 or TRBD2 (5 bases each). Germline lookup yields CDR1 MDHEN and CDR2 SYDVKM. Trimming removed 5 bases at V and 3 bases at J, with 14 bases between. CDR3 size: 14 residues. CDR3 amino acids: CASSIRDLNYEQYF. CDR3 nucleotide sequence: TGTGCCAGCAGTATCCGGGACCTAAACTACGAGCAGTACTTC.

At least ten counts were recorded for this clonotype. This chain connects TRBV9 to TRBJ2-7, with D possibly matching TRBD1 (6 bases). The CDR3 length is 12 residues. Germline V gives CDR1 SGDLS, CDR2 YYNGEE. Trimming removed 3 bases from V and 3 bases from J, with 7 bases in between. CDR3 residues: CASSADSYEQYF. CDR3 DNA sequence: TGTGCCAGCAGCGCGGACAGCTACGAGCAGTACTTC.

There are a few counts of this clonotype. The genes are TRBV3-1 and TRBJ1-3; 9 bases align to TRBD1. V shed 7 bases and J 3 bases; nucleotides not matched to a gene: 13. The CDR3 runs 17 residues. Per the germline V gene, CDR1 is LGHDT and CDR2 is YNNKEL (reference sequence). The CDR3 region is CASTLTGGKLGGNTIYF. The CDR3 region has the DNA TGTGCCAGCACCCTCACAGGGGGCAAATTGGGTGGAAACACCATATATTTT.

On this clonotype itself: The missing conserved phenylalanine or tryptophan at the end of this CDR3 makes a read error likely. The CDR3 nucleotides are TGTGCCAGCAGCTTAGCGGCAGCAGAGTCCGACGAGCAGTACGGC. This gives the protein CASSLAAAESDEQYG. The rearrangement joins TRBV7-2 to TRBJ2-7; no definite D call. Germline CDR1 SGHTA, CDR2 FQGNSA. The CDR3 has 15 residues. Trimming cost V 0 bases and J 5 bases, with 14 bases left between them.

In this sample, this clonotype is medium-sized (0.01 to 0.1%). V is TRBV2 and J is TRBJ2-5; 9 nucleotides align to TRBD1. Germline CDR1 reads SNHLY; CDR2 reads FYNNEI. The CDR3 sequence is 16 residues long. J gave up 5 bases and V 5 bases, and 12 bases lay outside the gene matches. CDR3 amino acids: CASSSGRTGEGETQYF. The CDR3 DNA reads TGTGCCAGCAGTTCTGGCAGGACAGGGGAGGGTGAGACCCAGTACTTC.

The chain joins TRBV20-1 to TRBJ1-1; TRBD1 might be the D (6 bases). In germline, CDR1 is DFQATT, CDR2 SNEGSKA (reference sequence). Trimming removed 0 bases from V and 1 base from J, with 18 bases in between. There are 17 residues in the CDR3. The CDR3: CSAREPGGYTRNTEAFF. The CDR3 region has the DNA TGCAGTGCTAGAGAGCCCGGGGGCTACACCAGGAACACTGAAGCTTTCTTT.

Of note for this clonotype: A junction boundary mismatches the germline segment, possibly from a read error. The V and J genes are TRBV7-2 and TRBJ1-1; D perhaps matches TRBD1 (6 bases). This CDR3 contains 14 residues. Per germline, CDR1 SGHTA and CDR2 FQGNSA. The CDR3 region has the DNA TGTGCCAGTAGCTTATGGGGGCAGGGCACTGAAGCTTTCTTT. The encoded protein is CASSLWGQGTEAFF.

This clonotype was detected ten times or more. The chain is built from TRBV4-3 and TRBJ1-2; D gene unclear. V lost 0 bases, J lost 2 bases, and 10 bases lay in between. The CDR3 length is 15 residues. Germline CDR1 reads LGHNA; CDR2 reads YSLEER. The CDR3 is CASSQDLGQNYGYTF. CDR3 DNA sequence: TGCGCCAGCAGCCAAGATCTCGGGCAGAACTATGGCTACACCTTC.